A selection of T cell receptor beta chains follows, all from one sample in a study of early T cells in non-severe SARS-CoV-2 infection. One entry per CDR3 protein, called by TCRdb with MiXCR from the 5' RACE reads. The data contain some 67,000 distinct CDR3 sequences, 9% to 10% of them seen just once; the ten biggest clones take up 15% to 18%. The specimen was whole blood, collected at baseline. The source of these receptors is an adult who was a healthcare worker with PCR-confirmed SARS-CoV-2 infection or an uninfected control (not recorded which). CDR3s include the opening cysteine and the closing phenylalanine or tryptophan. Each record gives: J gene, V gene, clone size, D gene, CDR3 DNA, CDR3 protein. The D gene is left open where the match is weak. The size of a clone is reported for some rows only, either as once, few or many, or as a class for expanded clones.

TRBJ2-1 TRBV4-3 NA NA TGCGCCAGCAGCCGCGTTAGCGGCAATGAGCAGTTCTTC CASSRVSGNEQFF
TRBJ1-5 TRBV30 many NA TGTGCCTGGAGTGGAGTACGGGGGAATCAGCCCCAGCATTTT CAWSGVRGNQPQHF
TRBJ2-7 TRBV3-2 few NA TGTGCCAGCAGCCAAGATCAGAGAGACCAACGGGCCGAGCAGTACTTC CASSQDQRDQRAEQYF
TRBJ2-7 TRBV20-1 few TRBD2 TGCAGTGCGGTGGGACTAGCGGACCCCTACGAGCAGTACTTC CSAVGLADPYEQYF
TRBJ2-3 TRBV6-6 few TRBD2 TGTGCCAGCAGTTCAACTAGCGGGGGTCCCTTAACAGATACGCAGTATTTT CASSSTSGGPLTDTQYF
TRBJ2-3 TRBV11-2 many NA TGTGCCAGCAGCCCCCCCGCTAGCACAGATACGCAGTATTTT CASSPPASTDTQYF
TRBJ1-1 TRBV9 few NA TGTGCCAGCAGCGCAGACGGGACCGGGGGCCGGTGGGAAGCTTTCTTT CASSADGTGGRWEAFF
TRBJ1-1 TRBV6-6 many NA TGTGCCAGCAGTTACCTGAGCCTTGAAAGGACGACTGAAGCTTTCTTT CASSYLSLERTTEAFF
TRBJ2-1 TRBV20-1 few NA TGCAGTGCTAGCTCGGGGAGCTCCTACAATGAGCAGTTCTTC CSASSGSSYNEQFF
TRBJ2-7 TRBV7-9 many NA TGTGCCAGCAGTGCAATGGCCAGCTCCTACGAGCAGTACTTC CASSAMASSYEQYF
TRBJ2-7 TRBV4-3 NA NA TGCGCCAGCAGCCAAGATCTGGTCGGGAGTACATACGAGCAGTACTTC CASSQDLVGSTYEQYF
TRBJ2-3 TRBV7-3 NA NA TGTGCCAGCAGCAGGCGTGGTACGGGGCCAGATACGCAGTATTTT CASSRRGTGPDTQYF
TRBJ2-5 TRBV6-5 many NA TGTGCCAGCAGTTGGAAGGGGGGCTACCAAGAGACCCAGTACTTC CASSWKGGYQETQYF
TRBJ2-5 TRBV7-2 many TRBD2 TGTGCCAGCAGCTCCCCCGCTGGCGGGAGGGTAGGAGAGACCCAGTACTTC CASSSPAGGRVGETQYF
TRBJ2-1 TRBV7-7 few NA TGTGCTAGCAGCTTAGGTTCTGGGCAGAACAATGAGCAGTTCTTC CASSLGSGQNNEQFF
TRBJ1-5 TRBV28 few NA TGTGCCAGCAGTTACGGGACGTTGGATCAGCCCCAGCATTTT CASSYGTLDQPQHF
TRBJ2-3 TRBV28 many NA TGTGCCAGCAGTCCGCGGAACACAGATACGCAGTATTTT CASSPRNTDTQYF
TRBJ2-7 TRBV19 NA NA TGTGCCAGTAGCATGGGACGGCGTCGGTACGAGCAGTACTTC CASSMGRRRYEQYF
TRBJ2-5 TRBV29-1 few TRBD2 TGCAGCGTTGAAACGGCTAGCGGTGCCCCCCAAGAGACCCAGTACTTC CSVETASGAPQETQYF
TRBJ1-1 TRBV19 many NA TGTGCCAGTAGTATAGGTGCGAACACTGAAGCTTTCTTT CASSIGANTEAFF
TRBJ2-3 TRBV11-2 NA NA TGTGCCAGCAGCTTAGCTATGAAGAAGGGTACGCAGTATTTT CASSLAMKKGTQYF
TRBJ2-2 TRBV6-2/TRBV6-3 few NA TGTGCCAGCAGTTACGGGCAGGGGTTATACACCGGGGAGCTGTTTTTT CASSYGQGLYTGELFF
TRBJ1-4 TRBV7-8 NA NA TGTGCCAGCAGCTTAGCCACAGTGGTGTCTAATGAAAAACTGTTTTTT CASSLATVVSNEKLFF
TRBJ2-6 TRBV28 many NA TGTGCCAGCAGTCCACCCAGCGTGACCAACGTCCTGACTTTC CASSPPSVTNVLTF
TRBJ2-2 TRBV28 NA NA TGTGCCAGCAAACAGGGTGGTACCGGGGAGCTGTTTTTT CASKQGGTGELFF
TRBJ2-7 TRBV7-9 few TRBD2 TGTGCCAGCAGCTTAGGTACACTAGCGGGAGCTGACGAGCAGTACTTC CASSLGTLAGADEQYF
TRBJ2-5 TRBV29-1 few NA TGCAGCGTTGAAGATTTCCAGGAAGCAAAACAAGAGACCCAGTACTTC CSVEDFQEAKQETQYF
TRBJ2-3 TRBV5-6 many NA TGTGCCAGCAGCTTGCTTAGGACAGATACGCAGTATTTT CASSLLRTDTQYF
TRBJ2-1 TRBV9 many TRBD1 TGTGCCAGCAGCGTAGGCCGGAGCCGGGACAGGGTAAGGTTCTCCTACAATGAGCAGTTCTTC CASSVGRSRDRVRFSYNEQFF
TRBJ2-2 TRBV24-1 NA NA TGTGCCACCAGTGACGACGGGGAGCTGTTTTTT CATSDDGELFF
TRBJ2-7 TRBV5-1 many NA TGCGCCAGCAGCTCCGGGGGTGGTCGGGGGTACGAGCAGTACTTC CASSSGGGRGYEQYF
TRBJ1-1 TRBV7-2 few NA TGTGCCAGCAGCACACACAGGCGAAAGGACACTGAAGCTTTCTTT CASSTHRRKDTEAFF
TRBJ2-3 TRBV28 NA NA TGTGCCAGCACCCTGAACACAGATACGCAGTATTTT CASTLNTDTQYF
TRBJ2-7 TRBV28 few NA TGTGCCAGCATGGGAGAAGCCTACGAGCAGTACTTC CASMGEAYEQYF
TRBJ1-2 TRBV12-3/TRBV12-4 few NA TGTGCCAGCATACCACAGCAAACTAACTATGGCTACACCTTC CASIPQQTNYGYTF
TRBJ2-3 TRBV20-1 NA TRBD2 TGCAGTGCTAGAGCTAGCGGGAGAGATACGCAGTATTTT CSARASGRDTQYF
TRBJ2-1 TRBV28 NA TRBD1 TGTGCCAGCAGTCCCGATTATAGGGGACAGGGACGACAAGGGGTATCCTACAATGAGCAGTTCTTC CASSPDYRGQGRQGVSYNEQFF
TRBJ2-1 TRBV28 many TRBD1 TGTGCCAGCAGGAGACAGGGGGGCTGGAGTGAGCAGTTCTTC CASRRQGGWSEQFF
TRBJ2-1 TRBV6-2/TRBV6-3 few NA TGTGCCAGCAGCCAAGGACGGGGAAACTACAATGAGCAGTTCTTC CASSQGRGNYNEQFF
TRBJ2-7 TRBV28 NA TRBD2 TGTGCCAGCAGTAAATTAGGACTAGCGAACTACGAGCAGTACTTC CASSKLGLANYEQYF
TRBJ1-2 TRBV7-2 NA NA TGTGCCAGCACCATAACAGGGATTAGGGGCTACACCTTC CASTITGIRGYTF
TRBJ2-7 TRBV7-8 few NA TGTGCCAGCAGCTTAGACAGGGATCGACGCGAGCAGTACTTC CASSLDRDRREQYF
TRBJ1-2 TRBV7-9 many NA TGTGCCAGCAGCTCCGGCGCCATCTATGGCTACACCTTC CASSSGAIYGYTF
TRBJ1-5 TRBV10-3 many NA TGTGCCATCAGTGAGGGAATGAGCAATCAGCCCCAGCATTTT CAISEGMSNQPQHF
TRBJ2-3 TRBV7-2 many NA TGTGCCAGCAGCTTAGCCCCCAGTGCGGGGAGCACAGATACGCAGTATTTT CASSLAPSAGSTDTQYF
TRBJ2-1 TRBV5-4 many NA TGTGCCAGCAGCCCCGCCAGGAACTCCTACAATGAGCAGTTCTTC CASSPARNSYNEQFF
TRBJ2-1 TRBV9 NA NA TGTGCCAGCAGCGGAGATGGGGGCACGGCCTACAATGAGCAGTTCTTC CASSGDGGTAYNEQFF
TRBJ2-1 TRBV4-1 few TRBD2 TGCGCCAGCAGCCAAGATATGGGACTAGCGGGAAATCCGAATGAGCAGTTCTTC CASSQDMGLAGNPNEQFF
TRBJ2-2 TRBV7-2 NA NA TGTGCCAGCAGCTTCATTCGGAACACCGGGGAGCTGTTTTTT CASSFIRNTGELFF
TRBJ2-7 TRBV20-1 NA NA TGCAGTGCTAGTTCCCGGCGGGTCTACGGCTACGAGCAGTACTTC CSASSRRVYGYEQYF